The T cell receptor (beta chain) under discussion was sequenced for a study of CD8+CD57+ T cells in acquired aplastic anemia. As for the study in general: The mean DNA yield obtained from sorted CD4+ and CD8+ cells came to roughly 3 ug. Average CD4+ read depth in healthy donors was roughly 10 million reads.

This clonotype was seen a few times. Its antigen is not known. Notes on the study in general: Some 28 CD8+ CDR3 sequences occurred in both the patients and the controls.

The CDR3 totals 15 residues. Trimming took 5 bases from V and 0 from J, leaving 11 bases between them. Germline lookup yields CDR1 LNHNV and CDR2 YYDKDF (reference sequence). The template used for profiling TCR beta VDJ and CDR3 was genomic DNA. TCRdb passed the reads through MiXCR, listing each CDR3 protein once. The data hold about 130,000 distinct CDR3 sequences, with around 46% observed a single time. Sequenced material: sorted CD4+, CD8+, or CD8+CD57+ T cells (not recorded which) from PBMCs. The TCR was taken from a human donor in good health, serving as a control. The chain is built from TRBV15 and TRBJ1-5; D uncertain. Here the CDR3 reads CATSPVAVSNQPQHF. DNA for the CDR3: TGTGCCACCAGCCCCGTGGCAGTTAGCAATCAGCCCCAGCATTTT.